This entry lists 20 T cell receptor beta chains sequenced from one sample in a study of shared clonotypes between healthy human individuals. Clones were read by immunoSEQ multiplex PCR, and TCRdb kept only the in-frame ones, dropping some. The table has about 980,000 clones, 60% to 85% seen once. Sequenced input: memory CD4+ T cells sorted from blood. Subset defined: CD45RA-negative fraction. The receptors shown here come from a man younger than 35 in good health.

The rearrangement uses TRBV5-4 and TRBJ2-2; D gene unclear. The germline CDR1 and CDR2 sequences are SGHNT and YYREEE (reference sequence). Trimming took off 4 bases at V and 5 bases at J, with 6 bases between the two ends. This CDR3 has 12 amino acids. CDR3 region: CASSIETGELFF. The CDR3 DNA sequence: TGTGCCAGCAGCATAGAGACCGGGGAGCTGTTTTTT.

This chain uses TRBV7-9 with TRBJ2-7; 12 nucleotides line up with TRBD2. J lost 7 bases, V lost 1 base, and 5 bases had no gene match. In germline, CDR1 is SEHNR, CDR2 FQNEAQ (reference sequence). The CDR3 has 15 amino acids. DNA for the CDR3: TGTGCCAGCAGCTTAGGACTAGCGGGAGCCGGTGAGCAGTACTTC. Protein product: CASSLGLAGAGEQYF.

This chain connects TRBV4-2 to TRBJ1-4, with a tentative D call TRBD1 (5 bases). The germline CDR1 and CDR2 sequences are LGHNA and YNFKEQ. CDR3 length: 13 residues. Trimming removed 4 bases at V and 6 bases at J, with 9 bases between. Here the CDR3 reads CASSLGLYEKLFF. The CDR3 nucleotides are TGTGCCAGCAGCCTGGGACTCTATGAAAAACTGTTTTTT.

The chain uses TRBV11-2 and TRBJ2-3; 7 nucleotides align to TRBD2. The V and J ends lost 2 bases and 2 bases, in that order; junction bases with no gene match: 1. This CDR3 has 14 residues. The germline CDR1 and CDR2 sequences are SGHAT and FQNNGV. CDR3 amino acids: CASSLSGDTDTQYF. In DNA, the CDR3 is TGTGCCAGCAGCTTAAGCGGGGACACAGATACGCAGTATTTT.

This clone was counted a few times. This chain uses TRBV30 with TRBJ2-3; D is perhaps TRBD1 (5 bases). The CDR3 totals 15 residues. V was clipped by 2 bases and J by 2 bases, with 14 bases between them. Looked up from germline, CDR1 is GTSNPN and CDR2 is SVGIG (reference sequence). The CDR3 spells CAWSRSQGATDTQYF. The DNA for the CDR3 is TGTGCCTGGAGTCGGTCCCAAGGGGCCACAGATACGCAGTATTTT.

Turning to this clone: The same CDR3 also results from other DNA sequences found in this sample. This sequence joins TRBV28 and TRBJ1-1; D call uncertain. The germline V gene encodes CDR1 MDHEN and CDR2 SYDVKM. Trimming left V 1 base short and J 8 bases short, with 5 bases between. The CDR3 has 11 amino acids. The CDR3 region is CASSLYREAFF. CDR3 bases: TGTGCCAGCAGTTTATACCGAGAAGCTTTCTTT.

The chain is built from TRBV5-1 and TRBJ2-5; D might be TRBD1 or TRBD2, each matching 5 bases. Trimming left V 6 bases short and J 2 bases short, with 17 bases between. This CDR3 is built from 15 residues. Germline assignment: CDR1 SGHRS and CDR2 YFSETQ. The CDR3 region is CASTGPAGPQETQYF. Here the CDR3 DNA reads TGCGCCAGCACGGGGCCGGCCGGACCACAAGAGACCCAGTACTTC.

The chain couples TRBV9 to TRBJ1-2; the match to TRBD1 covers 7 bases. There are 13 residues in the CDR3. Germline CDR1 SGDLS, CDR2 YYNGEE. With V trimmed by 4 bases and J by 5 bases, 5 bases remained unmatched. The CDR3 protein is CASSNRGFYGYTF. In DNA form, the CDR3 reads TGTGCCAGCAGCAACAGGGGATTTTATGGCTACACCTTC.

The chain is built from TRBV5-1 and TRBJ2-1, with 7 bases lining up with TRBD1. The germline gives CDR1 SGHRS, CDR2 YFSETQ. J gave up 0 bases and V 5 bases, and 5 bases lay outside the gene matches. The CDR3 covers 15 residues. CDR3: CASRLQGSSYNEQFF. The CDR3 DNA reads TGCGCCAGCAGACTACAGGGGAGCTCCTACAATGAGCAGTTCTTC.

This clone was observed a handful of times. The gene calls are TRBV4-1 and TRBJ2-7; 11 positions agree with TRBD1. The V gene end was trimmed by 4 bases and the J gene end by 1 base; junction bases not matched to a gene: 3. Germline V gene lookup returns CDR1 MGHRA and CDR2 YSYEKL. The CDR3 loop spans 15 amino acids. The CDR3 sequence: CASSLGQGVSYEQYF. As DNA, the CDR3 is TGCGCCAGCAGCCTGGGACAGGGGGTTTCCTACGAGCAGTACTTC.

The chain joins TRBV10-3 to TRBJ2-1; D unresolved. This CDR3 has 13 amino acids. The germline V gene has CDR1 ENHRY and CDR2 SYGVKD. The V and J ends lost 3 bases and 4 bases respectively, with 7 bases between them. The CDR3, as DNA: TGTGCCATCAGTGAAGGGCAGTACAATGAGCAGTTCTTC. It yields the protein CAISEGQYNEQFF.

The rearrangement uses TRBV4-1 and TRBJ2-1; D possibly corresponds to TRBD2 (6 bases). CDR1 and CDR2 (germline): MGHRA, YSYEKL. The CDR3 extends over 16 amino acids. V was cut by 4 bases and J by 3 bases, with 16 bases left in between. Here the CDR3 reads CASSLPRAGGYNEQFF. CDR3 DNA: TGCGCCAGCAGCCTCCCACGAGCGGGCGGCTACAATGAGCAGTTCTTC.

The CDR3 sequence is CATSRDRGQKTQYF. The CDR3 coding sequence is TGTGCCACCAGCCGGGACAGGGGGCAAAAGACCCAGTACTTC. The V call is TRBV15, the J call TRBJ2-5; 12 bases match TRBD1. Per the germline V gene, CDR1 is LNHNV and CDR2 is YYDKDF (reference sequence). Losses at the gene ends were 5 bases for V and 6 bases for J; bases not matched to a gene: 4. This CDR3 has 14 residues.

CDR3 protein: CASSFTSSPTDTQYF. The CDR3 DNA sequence: TGTGCCAGCAGCTTTACTAGCTCTCCAACGGATACGCAGTATTTT. The chain employs TRBV5-6 and TRBJ2-3, with D possibly being TRBD2 (6 bases). V was pared by 2 bases and J by 6 bases, with 16 bases between. The CDR3 length is 15 residues. The germline V gene encodes CDR1 SGHDT and CDR2 YYEEEE.

The V and J genes are TRBV29-1 and TRBJ2-3; perhaps D is TRBD1 or TRBD2 (5 bases each). Trimming took off 6 bases at V and 0 bases at J, with 13 bases between the two ends. The CDR3 totals 14 residues. Germline V CDR1 and CDR2: SQVTM, ANQGSEA. The CDR3 sequence is CSVGDRGSTDTQYF. For the CDR3, the DNA is TGCAGCGTGGGGGACCGGGGTAGCACAGATACGCAGTATTTT.

Comment on this clone: This sample includes further DNA sequences coding for the same CDR3. CDR3: CASSLSLSGNTIYF. The CDR3 DNA is TGCGCCAGCAGCTTAAGCCTCTCTGGAAACACCATATATTTT. The V gene is TRBV5-1, the J gene TRBJ1-3, with D uncertain. Trimming took 2 bases from V and 0 from J, leaving 6 bases between them. CDR1 is SGHRS and CDR2 is YFSETQ in the germline V gene. The CDR3 has 14 amino acids.

Comment on this clone: The junction differs from germline at one of its ends, possibly a read error. The chain carries TRBV7-7 and TRBJ2-5, with D uncertain. The CDR3 spans 15 residues. CDR1 and CDR2 (germline): SSHAT, FNYEAQ (reference sequence). DNA for the CDR3: TGTGCTAGCAGCCATCCCTTAGGCGGCCAAGAGACCCAGTACTTC. Its protein is CASSHPLGGQETQYF.

The genes are TRBV10-3 and TRBJ1-1; maybe TRBD1 (6 bases). The germline V gene encodes CDR1 ENHRY and CDR2 SYGVKD. V was clipped by 3 bases and J by 1 base, with 12 bases between them. CDR3 length: 15 residues. The CDR3 reads CAISDPGTQNTEAFF. Here the CDR3 DNA reads TGTGCCATCAGTGATCCCGGGACACAGAACACTGAAGCTTTCTTT.

V gene TRBV4-3 combines with J gene TRBJ2-2, with D hard to call. The CDR3 has 15 amino acids. Trimming removed 0 bases from V and 4 bases from J, with 9 bases in between. Germline CDR1 LGHNA, CDR2 YSLEER. CDR3 amino acids: CASSQDLRLTGELFF. The CDR3 region has the DNA TGCGCCAGCAGCCAAGATTTGAGGCTCACCGGGGAGCTGTTTTTT.

DNA for the CDR3: TGTGCCAGCAGTTACGACACCGGGGAGCTGTTTTTT. It yields the protein CASSYDTGELFF. J is TRBJ2-2 and V is TRBV6-5; D unclear. This CDR3 spans 12 amino acids. V was shortened by 2 bases and J by 3 bases, with 1 base between the two germline ends. Germline V gene data show CDR1 as MNHEY and CDR2 as SVGAGI.